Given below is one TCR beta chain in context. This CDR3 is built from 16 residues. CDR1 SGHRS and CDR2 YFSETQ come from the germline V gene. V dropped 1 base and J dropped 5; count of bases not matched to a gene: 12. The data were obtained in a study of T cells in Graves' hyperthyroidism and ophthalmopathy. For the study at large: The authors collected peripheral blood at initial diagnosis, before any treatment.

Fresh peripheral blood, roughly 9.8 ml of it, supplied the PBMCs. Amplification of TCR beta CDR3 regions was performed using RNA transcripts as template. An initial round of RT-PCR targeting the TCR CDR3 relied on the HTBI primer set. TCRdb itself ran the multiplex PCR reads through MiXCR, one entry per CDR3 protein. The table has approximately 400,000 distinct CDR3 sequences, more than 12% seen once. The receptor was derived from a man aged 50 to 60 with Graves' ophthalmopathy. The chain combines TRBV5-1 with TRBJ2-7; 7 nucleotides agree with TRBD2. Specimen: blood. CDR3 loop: CASSLWGGGGVDEQYF. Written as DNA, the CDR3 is TGCGCCAGCAGCTTGTGGGGGGGGGGGGGAGTCGACGAGCAGTACTTC.